The clone carrying this T cell receptor (beta chain) was detected only once. The antigen remains undetermined. The data stem from a study of graft-versus-host responses after intestinal transplantation. As for the study in general: Induction with anti-thymocyte globulin, then tacrolimus and steroids for roughly three years, was given to all recipients.

Using immunoSEQ multiplex PCR, the repertoire was profiled, and TCRdb retains in-frame clones only, with some absent. The sample lists more than 80,000 clones, about 85% occurring once. Study-level findings and limits: Early post-transplant falls in HvG clones accompanied the peak levels of circulating GvH clones. High graft-versus-host to host-versus-graft clonal ratios were seen in allografts of patients with graft-donor T cell macrochimerism.

Material: unstimulated CD4+ T cells sorted from spleen or lymph node cells, obtained before transplant. The receptor's source is a human donor who was the organ donor for an intestinal transplant.

This CDR3 is CASISGAQSYEQYF. CDR3 DNA: TGTGCCAGCATAAGTGGGGCACAGTCCTACGAGCAGTACTTC. J is TRBJ2-7 and V is TRBV6-1; maybe TRBD1 (5 bases). Germline CDR1 reads MNHNS; CDR2 reads SASEGT. V was pared by 7 bases and J by 1 base, with 14 bases between. There are 14 residues in the CDR3.